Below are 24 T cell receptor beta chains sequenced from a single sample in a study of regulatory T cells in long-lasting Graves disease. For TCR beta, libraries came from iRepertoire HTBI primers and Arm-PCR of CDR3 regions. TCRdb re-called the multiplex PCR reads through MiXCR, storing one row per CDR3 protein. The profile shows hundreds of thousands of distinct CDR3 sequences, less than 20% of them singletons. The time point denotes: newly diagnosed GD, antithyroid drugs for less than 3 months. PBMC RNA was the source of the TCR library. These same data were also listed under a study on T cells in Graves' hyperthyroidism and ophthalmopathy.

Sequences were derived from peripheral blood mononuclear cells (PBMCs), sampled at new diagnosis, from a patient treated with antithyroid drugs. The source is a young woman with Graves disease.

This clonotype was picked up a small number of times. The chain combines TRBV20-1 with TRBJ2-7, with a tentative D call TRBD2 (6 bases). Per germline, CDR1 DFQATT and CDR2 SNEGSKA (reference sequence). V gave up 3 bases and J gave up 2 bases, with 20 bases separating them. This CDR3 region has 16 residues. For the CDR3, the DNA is TGCAGTGCTAGCGGGGCTCCCGGGGGATTAACCTACGAGCAGTACTTC. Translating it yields CSASGAPGGLTYEQYF.

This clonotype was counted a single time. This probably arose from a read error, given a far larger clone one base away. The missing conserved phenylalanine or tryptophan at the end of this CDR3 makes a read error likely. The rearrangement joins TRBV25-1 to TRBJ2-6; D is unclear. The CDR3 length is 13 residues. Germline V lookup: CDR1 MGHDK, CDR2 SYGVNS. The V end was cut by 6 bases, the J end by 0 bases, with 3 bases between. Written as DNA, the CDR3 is TGTGCCAGCAGCTTCTCTGGGGCCAACGTCCTGACTCTC. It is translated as CASSFSGANVLTL.

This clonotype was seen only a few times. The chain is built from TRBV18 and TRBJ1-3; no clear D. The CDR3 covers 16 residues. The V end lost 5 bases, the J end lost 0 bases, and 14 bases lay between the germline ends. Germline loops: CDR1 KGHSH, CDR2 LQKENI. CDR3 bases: TGTGCCAGCTCAGAACCAAGGTACAGCTCTGGAAACACCATATATTTT. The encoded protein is CASSEPRYSSGNTIYF.

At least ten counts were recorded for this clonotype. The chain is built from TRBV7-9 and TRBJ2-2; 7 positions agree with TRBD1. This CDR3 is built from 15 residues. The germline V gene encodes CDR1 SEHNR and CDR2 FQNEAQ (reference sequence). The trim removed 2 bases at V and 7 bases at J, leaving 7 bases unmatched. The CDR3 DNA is TGTGCCAGCAGCTTAAATCCAGGGGGTCACGGGGAGCTGTTTTTT. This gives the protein CASSLNPGGHGELFF. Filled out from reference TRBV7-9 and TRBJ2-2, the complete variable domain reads DTGVSQNPRHKITKRGQNVTFRCDPISEHNRLYWYRQTLGQGPEFLTYFQNEAQLEKSRLLSDRFSAERPKGSFSTLEIQRTEQGDSAMYLCASSLNPGGHGELFFGEGSRLTVL.

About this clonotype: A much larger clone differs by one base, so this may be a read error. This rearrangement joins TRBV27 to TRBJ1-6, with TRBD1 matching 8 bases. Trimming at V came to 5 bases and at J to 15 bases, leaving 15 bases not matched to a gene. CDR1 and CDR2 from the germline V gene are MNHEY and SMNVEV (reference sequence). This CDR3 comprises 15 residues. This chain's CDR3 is CASSNTGGESVLLHF. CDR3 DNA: TGTGCCAGCAGTAATACAGGGGGGGAGTCGGTGCTCCTCCACTTT.

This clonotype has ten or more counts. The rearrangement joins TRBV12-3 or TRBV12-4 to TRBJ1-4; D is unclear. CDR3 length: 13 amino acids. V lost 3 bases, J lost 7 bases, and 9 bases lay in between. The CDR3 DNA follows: TGTGCCAGCAGTTTCGGAGGGAGTGAAAAACTGTTTTTT. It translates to CASSFGGSEKLFF.

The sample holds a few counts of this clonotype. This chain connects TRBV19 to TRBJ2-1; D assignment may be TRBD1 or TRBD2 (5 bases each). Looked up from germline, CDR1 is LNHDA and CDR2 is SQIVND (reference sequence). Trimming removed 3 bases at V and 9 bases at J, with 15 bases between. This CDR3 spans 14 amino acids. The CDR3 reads CASSILGAGREQFF. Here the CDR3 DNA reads TGTGCCAGTAGTATCCTTGGGGCGGGTCGTGAGCAGTTCTTC.

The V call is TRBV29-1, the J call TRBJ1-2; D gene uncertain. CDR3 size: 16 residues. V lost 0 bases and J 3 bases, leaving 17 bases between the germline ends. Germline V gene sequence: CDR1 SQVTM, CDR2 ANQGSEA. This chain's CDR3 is CSVEDLRGGLDYGYTF. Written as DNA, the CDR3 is TGCAGCGTTGAAGATCTTCGTGGAGGGCTGGACTATGGCTACACCTTC.

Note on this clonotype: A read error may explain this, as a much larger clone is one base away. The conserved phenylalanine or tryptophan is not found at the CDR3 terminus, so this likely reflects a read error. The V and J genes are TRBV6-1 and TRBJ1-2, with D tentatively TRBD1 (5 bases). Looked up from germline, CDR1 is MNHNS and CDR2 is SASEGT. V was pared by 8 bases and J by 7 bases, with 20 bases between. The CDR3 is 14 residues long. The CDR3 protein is CASFGTGDGGGYTL. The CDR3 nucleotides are TGTGCCAGCTTCGGGACCGGAGATGGGGGTGGCTACACCCTC.

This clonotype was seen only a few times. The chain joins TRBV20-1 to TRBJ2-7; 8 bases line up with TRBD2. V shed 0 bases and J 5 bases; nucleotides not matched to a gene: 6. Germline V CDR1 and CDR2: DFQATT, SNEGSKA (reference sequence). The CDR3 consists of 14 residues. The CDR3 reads CSAREGTSFDEQYF. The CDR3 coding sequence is TGCAGTGCTAGAGAAGGGACTAGTTTCGACGAGCAGTACTTC.

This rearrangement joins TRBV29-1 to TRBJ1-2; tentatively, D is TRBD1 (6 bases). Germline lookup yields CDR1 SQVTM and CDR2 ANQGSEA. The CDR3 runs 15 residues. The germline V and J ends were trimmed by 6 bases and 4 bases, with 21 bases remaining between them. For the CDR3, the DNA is TGCAGCGTGATCCGGGACACCGGCGCGGGCTATGGCTACACCTTC. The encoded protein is CSVIRDTGAGYGYTF.

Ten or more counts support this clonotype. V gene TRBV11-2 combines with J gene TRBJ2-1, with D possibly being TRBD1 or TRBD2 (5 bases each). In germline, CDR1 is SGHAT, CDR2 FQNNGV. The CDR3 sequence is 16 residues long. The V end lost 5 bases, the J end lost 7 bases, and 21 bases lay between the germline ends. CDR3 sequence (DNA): TGTGCCAGCAGCCTACGGGAAAGGGACCGAGGAAATGAGCAGTTCTTC. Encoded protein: CASSLRERDRGNEQFF.

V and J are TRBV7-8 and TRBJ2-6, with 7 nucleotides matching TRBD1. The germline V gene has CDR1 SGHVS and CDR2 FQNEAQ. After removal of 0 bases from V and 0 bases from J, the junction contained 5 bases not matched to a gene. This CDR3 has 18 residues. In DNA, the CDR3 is TGTGCCAGCAGCTTAGCTCCGGGACAGAGCTCTGGGGCCAACGTCCTGACTTTC. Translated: CASSLAPGQSSGANVLTF. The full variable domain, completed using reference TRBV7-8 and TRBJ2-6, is GAGVSQSPRYKVAKRGQDVALRCDPISGHVSLFWYQQALGQGPEFLTYFQNEAQLDKSGLPSDRFFAERPEGSVSTLKIQRTQQEDSAVYLCASSLAPGQSSGANVLTFGAGSRLTVL.

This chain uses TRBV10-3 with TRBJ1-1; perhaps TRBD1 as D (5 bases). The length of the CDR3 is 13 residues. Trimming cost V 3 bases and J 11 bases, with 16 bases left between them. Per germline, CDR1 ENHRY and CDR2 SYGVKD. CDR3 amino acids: CAISDGTVPGAFF. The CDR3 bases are TGTGCCATCAGTGATGGGACCGTGCCTGGGGCTTTCTTT.

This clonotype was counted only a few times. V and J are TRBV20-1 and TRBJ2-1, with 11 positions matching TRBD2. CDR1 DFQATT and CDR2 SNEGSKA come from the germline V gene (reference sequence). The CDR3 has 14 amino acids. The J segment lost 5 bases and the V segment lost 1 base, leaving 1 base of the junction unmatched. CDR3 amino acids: CSARVSGRDNEQFF. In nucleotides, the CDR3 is TGCAGTGCTAGAGTTAGCGGGAGGGACAATGAGCAGTTCTTC.

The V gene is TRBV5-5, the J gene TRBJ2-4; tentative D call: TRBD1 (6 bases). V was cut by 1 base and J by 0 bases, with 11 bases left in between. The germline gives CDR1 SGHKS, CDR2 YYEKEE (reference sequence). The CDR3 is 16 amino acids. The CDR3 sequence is CASSLSLGAAKNIQYF. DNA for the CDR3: TGTGCCAGCAGCTTGAGTTTGGGGGCAGCCAAAAACATTCAGTACTTC.

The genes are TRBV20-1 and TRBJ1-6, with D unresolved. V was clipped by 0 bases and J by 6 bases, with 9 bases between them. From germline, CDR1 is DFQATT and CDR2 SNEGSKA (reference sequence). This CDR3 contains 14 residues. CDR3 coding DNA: TGCAGTGCTAGAGACGAGCGATTTAATTCACCCCTCCACTTT. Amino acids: CSARDERFNSPLHF.

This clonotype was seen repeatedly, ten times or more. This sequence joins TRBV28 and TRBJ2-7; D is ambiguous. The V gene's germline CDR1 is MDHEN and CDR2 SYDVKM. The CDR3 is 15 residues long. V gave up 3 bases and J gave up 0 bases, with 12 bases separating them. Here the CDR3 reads CASSFVRPHSYEQYF. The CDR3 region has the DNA TGTGCCAGCAGTTTTGTCAGGCCCCACTCCTACGAGCAGTACTTC.

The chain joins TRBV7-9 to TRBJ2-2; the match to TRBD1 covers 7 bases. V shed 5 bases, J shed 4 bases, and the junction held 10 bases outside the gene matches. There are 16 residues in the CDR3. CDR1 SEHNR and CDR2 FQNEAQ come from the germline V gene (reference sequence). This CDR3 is CASSVPLGGGTGELFF. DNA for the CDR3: TGTGCCAGCAGCGTCCCACTAGGGGGCGGCACCGGGGAGCTGTTTTTT.

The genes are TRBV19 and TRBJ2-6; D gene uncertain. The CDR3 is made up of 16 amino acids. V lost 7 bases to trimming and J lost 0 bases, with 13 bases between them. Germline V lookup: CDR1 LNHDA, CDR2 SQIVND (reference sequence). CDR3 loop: CASTMTRASGANVLTF. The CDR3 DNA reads TGTGCCAGTACTATGACCCGGGCCTCTGGGGCCAACGTCCTGACTTTC.

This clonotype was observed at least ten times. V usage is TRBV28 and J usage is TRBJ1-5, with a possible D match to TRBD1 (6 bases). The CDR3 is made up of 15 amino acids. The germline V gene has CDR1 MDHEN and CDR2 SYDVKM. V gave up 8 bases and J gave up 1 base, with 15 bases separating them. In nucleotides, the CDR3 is TGTGCCAGCGGGAAAACAGGGCCGAGCAATCAGCCCCAGCATTTT. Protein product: CASGKTGPSNQPQHF.

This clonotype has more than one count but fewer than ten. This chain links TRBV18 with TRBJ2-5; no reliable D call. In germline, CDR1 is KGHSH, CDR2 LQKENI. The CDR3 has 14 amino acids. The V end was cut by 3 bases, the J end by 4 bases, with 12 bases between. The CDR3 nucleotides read TGTGCCAGCTCACCGGTAGGACCGGGAGAGACCCAGTACTTC. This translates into CASSPVGPGETQYF.

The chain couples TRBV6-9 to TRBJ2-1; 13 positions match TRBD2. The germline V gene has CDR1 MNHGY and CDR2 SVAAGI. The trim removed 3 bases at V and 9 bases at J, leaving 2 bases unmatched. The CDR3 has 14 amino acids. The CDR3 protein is CASSYGTSGVEQFF. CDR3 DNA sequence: TGTGCCAGCAGTTACGGGACTAGCGGGGTTGAGCAGTTCTTC.

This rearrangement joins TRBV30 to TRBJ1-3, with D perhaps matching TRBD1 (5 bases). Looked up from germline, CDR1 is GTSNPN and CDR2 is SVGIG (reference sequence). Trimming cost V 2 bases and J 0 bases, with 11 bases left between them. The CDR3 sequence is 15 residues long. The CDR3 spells CAWSSGGLSGNTIYF. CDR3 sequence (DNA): TGTGCCTGGAGTTCGGGGGGACTCTCTGGAAACACCATATATTTT. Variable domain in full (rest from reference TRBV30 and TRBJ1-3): SQTIHQWPATLVQPVGSPLSLECTVEGTSNPNLYWYRQAAGRGLQLLFYSVGIGQISSEVPQNLSASRPQDRQFILSSKKLLLSDSGFYLCAWSSGGLSGNTIYFGEGSWLTVV.